Listed here are 5 T cell receptor beta chains from one sample, sequenced in a study of cytomegalovirus exposure and HLA in healthy donors. The PCR was carried out with 60 Vbeta primers and 13 Jbeta primers. The repertoire was sequenced with immunoSEQ multiplex PCR; TCRdb's copy has only in-frame clones and lacks some. The sample lists around 150,000 clones; around four fifths were seen once. The source material was PBMCs. The origin of the receptors is a man in his forties or fifties in good health and CMV-seronegative.

The gene calls are TRBV2 and TRBJ1-1; 8 bases map to TRBD1. V was pared by 6 bases and J by 4 bases, with 7 bases of the junction left unmatched. The length of the CDR3 is 14 residues. Germline CDR1 is SNHLY and CDR2 is FYNNEI. The CDR3 here is CASRDTGGATEAFF. DNA for the CDR3: TGTGCCAGCAGAGATACAGGGGGAGCCACTGAAGCTTTCTTT.

This clone was detected once. The V and J genes are TRBV2 and TRBJ1-5; D is unresolved. V dropped 4 bases and J dropped 3 bases, with 13 bases sitting between them. Germline-derived CDR1 and CDR2 are SNHLY and FYNNEI. The CDR3 consists of 15 residues. CDR3 in DNA: TGTGCCAGCAGTGTGTTCCGGGAGGCCAATCAGCCCCAGCATTTT. It translates to CASSVFREANQPQHF.

V and J are TRBV9 and TRBJ1-2; TRBD1 matches at 9 bases. The germline CDR1 and CDR2 sequences are SGDLS and YYNGEE. CDR3 size: 15 residues. V lost 0 bases to trimming and J lost 5 bases; unmatched junction nucleotides: 5. The CDR3 here is CASSVGSGTGYGYTF. Written as DNA, the CDR3 is TGTGCCAGCAGCGTAGGATCCGGGACAGGGTATGGCTACACCTTC.

This chain joins TRBV7-6 and TRBJ1-6, with 9 bases identical to TRBD1. In germline, CDR1 is SGHVS, CDR2 FNYEAQ. This CDR3 contains 17 residues. Germline trimming cut 4 bases from V and 7 bases from J; bases unmatched to any gene: 11. CDR3: CASSSRRGGTGNSPLHF. Written as DNA, the CDR3 is TGTGCCAGCAGCTCCCGCCGAGGGGGGACAGGGAATTCACCCCTCCACTTT.

V is TRBV5-1 and J is TRBJ2-7; D not certain. The CDR3 totals 15 residues. Trimming took 0 bases from V and 2 from J, leaving 12 bases between them. Per germline, CDR1 SGHRS and CDR2 YFSETQ. In DNA, the CDR3 is TGCGCCAGCAGCTTGGCCCTTCGAGGTCCCTACGAGCAGTACTTC. Encoded protein: CASSLALRGPYEQYF.